This T cell receptor beta chain was sequenced during a study of human T cells and chemical hapten exposure (dated by TCRdb to the early 2020s). Background for the entire study: Libraries were pooled for sequencing, and variation in per-sample TCR yields was attributed mainly to small differences in library volumes within the pool. Both TCR alpha and TCR beta chains were sequenced from each blood RNA sample. This study followed changes in the peripheral blood TCR repertoire in vivo during primary and secondary sensitization of alopecia patients to the hapten diphenylcyclopropenone (DPC). What the work shows at the level of the full study, not this receptor alone: The number of TCRs above 1 in 1000 frequency did not change with DPC sensitization; there was no evidence of global repertoire structure alterations. Repeated subsampling changed both the strength of the expansion versus patch-test correlation and the threshold at which that correlation became significant.

Libraries were built with RACE. These reads were obtained on a NextSeq 500. During library preparation, unique molecular identifiers were attached to individual cDNA molecules so that TCRs could be counted in a quantitative, reproducible way. For the original study's pipeline: Samples had a median of approximately 93,000 TCRs, with a range from roughly 20,000 to 700,000. V, J and CDR3 annotation of the TCR reads was carried out using the Decombinator software suite. For the PS versus PT1 abundance plots, all samples were subsampled to the same number of TCRs (28,000). TCRs were defined as expanded if absent before sensitization and observed at least eight times at the 2-week time point. TCRdb applied fastp at Q25 and MiXCR to the public reads, then kept only in-frame beta chains. Rows are unified per CDR3 protein, each entry keeping the most common DNA and genes. These V and J calls derive from TCRdb rather than the authors' analysis. Present in this sample are 35,000 to 50,000 distinct CDR3 sequences, 4.3% of which were seen just once. The ten largest clones capture about 1.6% of the sample.

This clonotype turned up a few times. Its recognized antigen is unknown. No much larger clonotype is one base removed from it; base qualities were not supplied. This specimen's time point label, interpreted: healthy volunteer bleed at 2 weeks. Total RNA was extracted from unfractionated whole blood that had been collected in Tempus Blood RNA tubes. Roughly 5 healthy volunteers served as TCR sequencing controls and were bled at day 0, 2 weeks and 6 weeks. CDR1 and CDR2, per the germline V gene, are SQVTM and ANQGSEA. Trimming takes 4 bases from V and 0 bases from J, and the germline ends sit 13 bases apart. Inclusive of the bounding cysteine and phenylalanine, the CDR3 is 15 residues long. CDR3 DNA only is kept here, 45 bases in frame from base 1.

The sequencing input was whole blood. The receptor was isolated from a female donor in good health. Some clones in this sample may be carry-over from other donors' samples. The V and J segments used are TRBV29-1 and TRBJ2-4; TRBD1 is a possible D gene, resting on 5 matching bases. The CDR3 reads CSVGAQGTAKNIQYF. The DNA reads as follows: TGCAGCGTTGGCGCCCAGGGCACAGCCAAAAACATTCAGTACTTC.